Below are 4 T cell receptor beta chains sequenced from a single sample in a study of blood T cell repertoires in COVID-19. Data came from immunoSEQ multiplex PCR; TCRdb stores just in-frame clones and leaves some out. The sample has about 110,000 clones, approximately 80% seen once; the top ten hold 5.5% to 8.5%. Sequenced: peripheral blood. These receptors were collected from a woman aged 45-59 years with acute or convalescent COVID-19.

The rearrangement joins TRBV6-5 to TRBJ2-3; 7 nucleotides agree with TRBD2. J gave up 10 bases and V 5 bases, and 3 bases lay outside the gene matches. CDR1 MNHEY and CDR2 SVGAGI come from the germline V gene. The CDR3 covers 11 residues. CDR3 in DNA: TGTGCCAGCAGTCGCGCGGGGGCGCAGTATTTT. This codes for CASSRAGAQYF.

This sequence joins TRBV7-8 and TRBJ1-2; a possible D gene is TRBD1 (5 bases). CDR3 length equals 14 residues. V was shortened by 6 bases and J by 7 bases, with 18 bases between the two germline ends. From germline, CDR1 is SGHVS and CDR2 FQNEAQ. CDR3 DNA: TGTGCCAGCAGTCCTCCCCCTCCGGGGGTTGGCTACACCTTC. Translating gives CASSPPPPGVGYTF.

This chain connects TRBV6-5 to TRBJ2-1; TRBD1 aligns across 8 bases. The J segment lost 5 bases and the V segment lost 6 bases, leaving 9 bases of the junction unmatched. Germline V CDR1 and CDR2: MNHEY, SVGAGI. The CDR3 has 15 amino acids. The CDR3 DNA sequence: TGTGCCAGCAGGCGGACAGGGCCGGGCGACAATGAGCAGTTCTTC. It yields the protein CASRRTGPGDNEQFF.

This sequence joins TRBV12-3 or TRBV12-4 and TRBJ2-7, with 8 bases that match TRBD1. After removal of 5 bases from V and 4 bases from J, the junction contained 4 bases not matched to a gene. The CDR3 contains 13 residues. This chain's CDR3 is CASSRDRIYEQYF. The CDR3 nucleotides read TGTGCCAGCAGTCGGGACAGGATATACGAGCAGTACTTC.